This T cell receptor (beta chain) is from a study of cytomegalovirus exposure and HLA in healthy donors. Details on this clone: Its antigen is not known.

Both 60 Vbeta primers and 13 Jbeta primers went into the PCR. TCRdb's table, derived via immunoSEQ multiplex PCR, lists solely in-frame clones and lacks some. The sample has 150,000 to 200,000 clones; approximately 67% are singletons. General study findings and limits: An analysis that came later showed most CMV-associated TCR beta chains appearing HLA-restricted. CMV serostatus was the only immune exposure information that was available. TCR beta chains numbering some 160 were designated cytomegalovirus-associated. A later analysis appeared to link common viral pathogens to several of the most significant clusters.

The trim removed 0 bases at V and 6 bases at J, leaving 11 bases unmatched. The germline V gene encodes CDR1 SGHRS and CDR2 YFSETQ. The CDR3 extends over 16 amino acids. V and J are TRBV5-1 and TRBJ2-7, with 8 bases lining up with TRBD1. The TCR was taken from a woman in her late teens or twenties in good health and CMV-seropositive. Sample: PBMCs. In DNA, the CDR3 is TGCGCCAGCAGCTTGGGGGGGACAGGTTACGCGAGCGAGCAGTACTTC. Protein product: CASSLGGTGYASEQYF.